This is a list of T cell receptor beta chains from one sample in a study of blood T cells in healthy people across ages. One entry per CDR3 protein results from TCRdb running MiXCR on the 5' RACE reads. The sample shows about 830,000 distinct CDR3 sequences, 60% to 80% of them seen only once. Material for sequencing was blood. The receptors here all came from a man aged 25 to 40 in good health. Each CDR3 is given with its conserved first and last residue. A D gene is named only where the DNA matches it firmly. Some rows mark clone size as missing; the rest say once, few, many or name a class of expanded clone.

.	TRBV3-1	TRBJ2-5	.	CASSQGGSRVQETQYF	TGTGCCAGCAGCCAAGGCGGATCCAGGGTCCAAGAGACCCAGTACTTC
.	TRBV9	TRBJ2-1	TRBD2	CASSVVGGGDYEQFF	TGTGCCAGCAGCGTAGTGGGCGGGGGGGATTATGAGCAGTTCTTC
.	TRBV6-5	TRBJ2-1	.	CASSYSGGPSDEQFF	TGTGCCAGCAGTTACTCCGGAGGGCCTTCGGATGAGCAGTTCTTC
.	TRBV28	TRBJ2-5	.	CASSWASQGETQYF	TGTGCCAGCAGTTGGGCCAGCCAAGGGGAGACCCAGTACTTC
.	TRBV12-3/TRBV12-4	TRBJ2-5	.	CTSSLWNEQYF	TGTACCAGCAGTCTCTGGAATGAGCAGTACTTC
.	TRBV6-1	TRBJ2-5	.	CASSDVWGQETQYF	TGTGCCAGCAGTGACGTCTGGGGGCAGGAGACCCAGTACTTC
.	TRBV7-6	TRBJ1-2	.	CASSPPGPDGGYTF	TGTGCCAGCAGCCCTCCGGGCCCAGATGGTGGCTACACCTTC
.	TRBV25-1	TRBJ2-3	.	CASSETTSSTDTQYF	TGTGCCAGCAGTGAAACTACCTCTAGCACAGATACGCAGTATTTT
.	TRBV3-1	TRBJ1-1	.	CASSPVGYLNTEAFF	TGTGCCAGCAGCCCAGTCGGCTACCTGAACACTGAAGCTTTCTTT
.	TRBV29-1	TRBJ2-1	TRBD1	CSGDRGYEQFF	TGCAGCGGGGACAGGGGGTATGAGCAGTTCTTC
few	TRBV28	TRBJ1-2	.	CATLLNRRFYGYTF	TGTGCCACCCTGTTGAACAGGCGCTTCTATGGCTACACCTTC
many	TRBV12-3/TRBV12-4	TRBJ2-7	TRBD1	CASSLLGGPYEQYF	TGTGCCAGCAGCCTCTTAGGGGGCCCCTACGAGCAGTACTTC
few	TRBV20-1	TRBJ2-6	.	CSASEHSGANVLTF	TGCAGTGCTAGCGAGCACTCTGGGGCCAACGTCCTGACTTTC
.	TRBV20-1	TRBJ1-5	.	CSAIRGLGNQPQHF	TGCAGTGCTATCAGAGGGCTCGGCAATCAGCCCCAGCATTTT
.	TRBV2	TRBJ2-5	.	CASRTARTQETQYF	TGTGCCAGCAGGACCGCCAGAACCCAAGAGACCCAGTACTTC
.	TRBV6-5	TRBJ2-7	TRBD1	CASSTGTGPYEQYF	TGTGCCAGCAGCACCGGGACAGGGCCTTACGAGCAGTACTTC
.	TRBV7-2	TRBJ2-6	.	CASRSGTYSGANVLTF	TGTGCCAGCAGATCCGGGACGTACTCTGGGGCCAACGTCCTGACTTTC
once	TRBV29-1	TRBJ2-1	.	CSVEANSNNEQFF	TGCAGCGTTGAAGCAAACAGTAACAATGAGCAGTTCTTC
.	TRBV7-6	TRBJ2-3	TRBD2	CAGTTAGGNTDTQYF	TGTGCCGGCACCACTGCCGGGGGGAACACAGATACGCAGTATTTT
.	TRBV12-3/TRBV12-4	TRBJ2-3	.	CASIHDGGDRTDTQYF	TGTGCCAGCATCCATGACGGAGGGGATCGCACAGATACGCAGTATTTT